The sequence of this T cell receptor (beta chain) was determined in a study of blood T cell repertoires in COVID-19. Study overall: Nucleic acid was either cDNA or gDNA, and it came from T cells, B-cell-depleted T cells, or PBMCs.

In the original analysis: Estimation of nucleated cell counts was performed using reference gene primer amplification. Sequenced by immunoSEQ multiplex PCR; TCRdb stores in-frame clones only, minus some. V and J calls and clone size are those listed in that table; D and trimming were worked out from the DNA. Here the sample spans about 90,000 clones, roughly 88% being singletons. Input material: peripheral blood. The source of this sequence is an elderly woman with active or convalescent COVID-19.

This CDR3 reads CASSLYFRGPGEQFF. CDR3 bases: TGTGCCAGCAGCTTGTACTTCAGGGGGCCGGGTGAGCAGTTCTTC. V and J are TRBV5-8 and TRBJ2-1; 8 bases are shared with TRBD1. This CDR3 has 15 amino acids. The V gene's germline CDR1 is SGHTS and CDR2 YDEGEE. Losses at the gene ends were 1 base for V and 9 bases for J; bases not matched to a gene: 9.